This T cell receptor beta chain was recorded in a study of cytomegalovirus exposure and HLA in healthy donors. Study observations and caveats: Follow-up analysis found HLA locus-dependent TCR association rates, highest for DRB1 and lowest for HLA-C. It was shown in a later analysis that HLA-associated TCR beta chains were more clonally expanded than other, equally common chains. Later analysis suggested most CMV-associated TCR beta chains were HLA-restricted. The study put 150 to 200 TCR beta chains on its list as cytomegalovirus-associated.

J was trimmed by 5 bases and V by 3 bases; bases with no gene match: 20. The germline V gene has CDR1 KGHSH and CDR2 LQKENI. The CDR3 loop spans 19 amino acids. A multiplex PCR was run with 60 Vbeta primers and 13 Jbeta primers. The method was immunoSEQ multiplex PCR; TCRdb's version includes in-frame clones alone and lacks a portion of them. The sample comprises about 82,000 clones, 65% to 80% of which are singletons, and 13% rests with the top ten. There are a few counts of this clone. Its antigen is not known. This receptor was taken from a human donor in good health. The V call is TRBV18, the J call TRBJ2-7, with 9 bases fitting TRBD1. Source material: PBMCs. CDR3 sequence (DNA): TGTGCCAGCTCACCGGGACAGGGTTATCCTAGGACTTTCAGGGACGAGCAGTACTTC. Residues: CASSPGQGYPRTFRDEQYF. Variable domain in full (rest from reference TRBV18 and TRBJ2-7): NAGVMQNPRHLVRRRGQEARLRCSPMKGHSHVYWYRQLPEEGLKFMVYLQKENIIDESGMPKERFSAEFPKEGPSILRIQQVVRGDSAAYFCASSPGQGYPRTFRDEQYFGPGTRLTVT.